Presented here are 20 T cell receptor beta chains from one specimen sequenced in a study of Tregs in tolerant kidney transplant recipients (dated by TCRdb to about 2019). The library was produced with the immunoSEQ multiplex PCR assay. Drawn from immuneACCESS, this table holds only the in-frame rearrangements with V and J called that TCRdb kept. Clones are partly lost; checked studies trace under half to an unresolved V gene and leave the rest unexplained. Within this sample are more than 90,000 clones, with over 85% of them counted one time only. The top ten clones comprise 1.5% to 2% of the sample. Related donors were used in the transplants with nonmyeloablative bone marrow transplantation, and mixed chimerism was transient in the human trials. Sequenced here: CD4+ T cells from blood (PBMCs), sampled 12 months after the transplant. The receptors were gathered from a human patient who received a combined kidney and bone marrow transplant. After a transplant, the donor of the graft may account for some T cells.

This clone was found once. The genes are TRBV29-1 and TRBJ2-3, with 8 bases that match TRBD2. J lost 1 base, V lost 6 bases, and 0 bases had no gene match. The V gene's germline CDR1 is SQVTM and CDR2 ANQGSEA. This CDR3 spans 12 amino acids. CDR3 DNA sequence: TGCAGCGTGACTAGCGGCACAGATACGCAGTATTTT. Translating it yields CSVTSGTDTQYF.

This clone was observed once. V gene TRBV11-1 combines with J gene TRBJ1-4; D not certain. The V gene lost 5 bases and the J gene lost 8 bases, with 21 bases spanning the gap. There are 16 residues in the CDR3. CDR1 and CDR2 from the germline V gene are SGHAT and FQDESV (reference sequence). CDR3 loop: CASSPGLTDEGEKLFF. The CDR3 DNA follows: TGTGCCAGCAGCCCAGGACTGACCGACGAGGGAGAAAAACTGTTTTTT.

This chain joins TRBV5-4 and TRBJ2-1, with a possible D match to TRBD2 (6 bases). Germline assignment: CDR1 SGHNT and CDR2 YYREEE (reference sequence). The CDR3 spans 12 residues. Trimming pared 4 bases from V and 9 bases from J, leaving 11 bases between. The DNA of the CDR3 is TGTGCCAGCAGCCCGAGGGGAGGTGAGCAGTTCTTC. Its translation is CASSPRGGEQFF.

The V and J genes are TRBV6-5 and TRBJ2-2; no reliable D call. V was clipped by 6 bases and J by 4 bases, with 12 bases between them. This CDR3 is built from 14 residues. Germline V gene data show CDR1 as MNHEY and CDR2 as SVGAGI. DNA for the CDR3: TGTGCCAGCAGATTCGGTCGTGGCACCGGGGAGCTGTTTTTT. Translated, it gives CASRFGRGTGELFF.

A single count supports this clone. The CDR3 loop reads CASSLAGLYEQYF. CDR3 in DNA: TGCGCCAGCAGCTTAGCAGGGCTCTACGAGCAGTACTTC. The rearrangement joins TRBV5-1 to TRBJ2-7; a possible D gene is TRBD1 (5 bases). The CDR3 contains 13 residues. V was shortened by 2 bases and J by 3 bases, with 9 bases between the two germline ends. Germline V CDR1 and CDR2: SGHRS, YFSETQ.

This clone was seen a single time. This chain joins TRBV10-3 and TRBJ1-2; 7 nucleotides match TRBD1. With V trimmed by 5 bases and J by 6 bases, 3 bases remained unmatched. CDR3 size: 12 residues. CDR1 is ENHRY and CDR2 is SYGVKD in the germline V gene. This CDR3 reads CAISTGQDGYTF. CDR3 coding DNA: TGTGCCATCAGTACCGGACAGGATGGCTACACCTTC.

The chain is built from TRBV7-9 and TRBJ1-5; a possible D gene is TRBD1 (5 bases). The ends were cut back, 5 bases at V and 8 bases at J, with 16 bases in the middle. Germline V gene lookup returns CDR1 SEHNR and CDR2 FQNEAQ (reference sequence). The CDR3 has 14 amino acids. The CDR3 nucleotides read TGTGCCAGCAGCAAGACCGGGACTCAGGAGCCCCAGCATTTT. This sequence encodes CASSKTGTQEPQHF.

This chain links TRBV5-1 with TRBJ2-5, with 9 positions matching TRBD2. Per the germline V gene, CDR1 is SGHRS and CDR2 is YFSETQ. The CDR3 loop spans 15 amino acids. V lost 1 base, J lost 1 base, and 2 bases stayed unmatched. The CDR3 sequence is CASSLWREGQETQYF. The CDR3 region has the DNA TGCGCCAGCAGCTTGTGGCGGGAGGGCCAAGAGACCCAGTACTTC. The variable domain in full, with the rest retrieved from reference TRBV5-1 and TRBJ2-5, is KAGVTQTPRYLIKTRGQQVTLSCSPISGHRSVSWYQQTPGQGLQFLFEYFSETQRNKGNFPGRFSGRQFSNSRSEMNVSTLELGDSALYLCASSLWREGQETQYFGPGTRLLVL.

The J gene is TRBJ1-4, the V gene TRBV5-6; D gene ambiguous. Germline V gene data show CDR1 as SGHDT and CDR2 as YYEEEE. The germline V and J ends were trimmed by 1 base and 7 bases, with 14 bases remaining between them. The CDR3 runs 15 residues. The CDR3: CASSLRSGMGEKLFF. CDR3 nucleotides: TGTGCCAGCAGCTTGAGGTCAGGCATGGGTGAAAAACTGTTTTTT.

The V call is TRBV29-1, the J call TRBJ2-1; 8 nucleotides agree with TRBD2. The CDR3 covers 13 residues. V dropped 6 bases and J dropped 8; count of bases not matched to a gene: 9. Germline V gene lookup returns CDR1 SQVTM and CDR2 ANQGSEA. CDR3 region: CSVGGASRHEQFF. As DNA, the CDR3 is TGCAGCGTCGGGGGGGCTAGCAGGCATGAGCAGTTCTTC.

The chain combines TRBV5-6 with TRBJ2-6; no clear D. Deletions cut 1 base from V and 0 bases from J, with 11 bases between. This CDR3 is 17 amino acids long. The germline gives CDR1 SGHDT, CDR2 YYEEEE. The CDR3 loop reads CASSLFRLASGANVLTF. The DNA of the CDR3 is TGTGCCAGCAGCTTGTTTAGACTGGCCTCTGGGGCCAACGTCCTGACTTTC.

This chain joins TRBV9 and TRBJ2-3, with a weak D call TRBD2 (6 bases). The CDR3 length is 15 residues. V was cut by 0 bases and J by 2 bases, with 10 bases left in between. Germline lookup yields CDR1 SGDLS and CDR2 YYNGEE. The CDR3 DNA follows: TGTGCCAGCAGCGTAGAGGGGAGGTCCACAGATACGCAGTATTTT. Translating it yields CASSVEGRSTDTQYF.

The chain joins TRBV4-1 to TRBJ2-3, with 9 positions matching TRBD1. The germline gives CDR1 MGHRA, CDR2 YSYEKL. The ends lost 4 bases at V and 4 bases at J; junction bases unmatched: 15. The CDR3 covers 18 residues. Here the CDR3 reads CASSLNRGGTGSSDTQYF. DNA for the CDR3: TGCGCCAGCAGCCTGAACAGAGGCGGGACAGGGTCCTCAGATACGCAGTATTTT.

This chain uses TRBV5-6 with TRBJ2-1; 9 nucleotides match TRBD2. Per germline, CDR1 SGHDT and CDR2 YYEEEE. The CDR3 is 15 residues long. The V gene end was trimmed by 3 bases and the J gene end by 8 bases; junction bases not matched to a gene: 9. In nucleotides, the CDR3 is TGTGCCAGCAGCTACCAGCGGGGGGCATGGGATGAGCAGTTCTTC. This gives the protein CASSYQRGAWDEQFF. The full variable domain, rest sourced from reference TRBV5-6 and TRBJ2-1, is DAGVTQSPTHLIKTRGQQVTLRCSPKSGHDTVSWYQQALGQGPQFIFQYYEEEERQRGNFPDRFSGHQFPNYSSELNVNALLLGDSALYLCASSYQRGAWDEQFFGPGTRLTVL.

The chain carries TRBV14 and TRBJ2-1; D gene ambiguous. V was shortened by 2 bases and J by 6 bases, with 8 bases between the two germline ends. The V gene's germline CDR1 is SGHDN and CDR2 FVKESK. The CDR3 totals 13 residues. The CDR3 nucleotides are TGTGCCAGCAGCCAAACGGAGCTCAATGAGCAGTTCTTC. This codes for CASSQTELNEQFF.

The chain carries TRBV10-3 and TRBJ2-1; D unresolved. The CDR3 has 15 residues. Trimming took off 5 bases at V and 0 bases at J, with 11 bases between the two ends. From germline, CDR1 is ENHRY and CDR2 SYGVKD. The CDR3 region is CAISRDTSSYNEQFF. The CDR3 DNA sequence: TGTGCCATCAGTAGAGACACCAGCTCCTACAATGAGCAGTTCTTC.

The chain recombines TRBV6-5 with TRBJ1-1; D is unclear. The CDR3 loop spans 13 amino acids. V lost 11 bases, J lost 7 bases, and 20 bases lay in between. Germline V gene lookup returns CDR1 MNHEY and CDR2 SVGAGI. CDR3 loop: CASQNGLGGEAFF. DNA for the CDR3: TGTGCCTCCCAAAACGGCCTTGGCGGTGAAGCTTTCTTT.

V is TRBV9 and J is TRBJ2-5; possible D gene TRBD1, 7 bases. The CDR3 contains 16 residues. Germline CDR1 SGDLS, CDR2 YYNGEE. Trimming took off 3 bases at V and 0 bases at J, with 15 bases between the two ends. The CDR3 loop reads CASSGGGTAYQETQYF. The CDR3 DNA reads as TGTGCCAGCAGCGGAGGAGGGACAGCCTACCAAGAGACCCAGTACTTC.

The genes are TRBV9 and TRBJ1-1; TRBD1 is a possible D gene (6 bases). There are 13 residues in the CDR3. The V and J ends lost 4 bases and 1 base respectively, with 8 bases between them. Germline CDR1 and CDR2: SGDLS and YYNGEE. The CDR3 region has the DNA TGTGCCAGCAGCCAACAGGGGAACACTGAAGCTTTCTTT. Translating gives CASSQQGNTEAFF. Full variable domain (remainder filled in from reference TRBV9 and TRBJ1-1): DSGVTQTPKHLITATGQRVTLRCSPRSGDLSVYWYQQSLDQGLQFLIQYYNGEERAKGNILERFSAQQFPDLHSELNLSSLELGDSALYFCASSQQGNTEAFFGQGTRLTVV.

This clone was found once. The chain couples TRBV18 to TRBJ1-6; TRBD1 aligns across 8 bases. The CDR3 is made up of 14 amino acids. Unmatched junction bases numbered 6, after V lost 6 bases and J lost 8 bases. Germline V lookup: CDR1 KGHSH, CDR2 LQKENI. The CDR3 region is CASSKDREYSPLHF. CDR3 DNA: TGTGCCAGCTCCAAGGACAGGGAATATTCACCCCTCCACTTT. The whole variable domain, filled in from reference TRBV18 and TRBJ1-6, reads NAGVMQNPRHLVRRRGQEARLRCSPMKGHSHVYWYRQLPEEGLKFMVYLQKENIIDESGMPKERFSAEFPKEGPSILRIQQVVRGDSAAYFCASSKDREYSPLHFGNGTRLTVT.